This TCR beta chain was recovered during a study of spatial heterogeneity in lung cancer. Time point noted: sample taken at primary tumor resection. A total of approximately 75 untreated early-stage non-small cell lung cancer patients served as donors. The authors sequenced whole RNA from tumor, nontumor lung or frozen PBMC without sorting. Study outcomes and limitations: Expanded alpha and beta TCR counts within tumors tracked tumor mutation counts.

TCRdb reprocessed the 5' RACE reads via MiXCR and lists one record per CDR3 protein. The sample holds about 1,500 distinct CDR3 sequences, 6% to 8.5% seen once. By share, this clonotype ranks as large. The antigen is unknown. The CDR3 is 12 amino acids. CDR1 and CDR2 from the germline V gene are MNHNY and SVGAGI (reference sequence). The germline V and J ends were trimmed by 2 bases and 6 bases, with 5 bases remaining between them. The source of this sequence is a female donor with early-stage non-small cell lung cancer. The rearrangement links TRBV6-6 to TRBJ1-5; D gene unclear. The sample here was lung tumor tissue, taken at surgery. CDR3 loop: CASSYGSQPQHF. Written as DNA, the CDR3 is TGTGCCAGCAGTTACGGCAGTCAGCCCCAGCATTTT.